What follows are 24 T cell receptor beta chains derived from one specimen sequenced in a study of T cells in Graves' hyperthyroidism and ophthalmopathy. The TCR beta CDR3 regions underwent amplification using RNA transcripts as the source. In the first-round RT-PCR of the TCR CDR3, the HTBI primer set was used. TCRdb re-called the multiplex PCR reads through MiXCR, storing one row per CDR3 protein. In the table there are around 570,000 distinct CDR3 sequences, approximately 20% of which are singletons. Sample: blood. These receptors came from a man aged 40-50 years with Graves' ophthalmopathy.

This clonotype has a handful of counts. This chain connects TRBV20-1 to TRBJ2-7; no clear D gene. From germline, CDR1 is DFQATT and CDR2 SNEGSKA (reference sequence). Trimming took off 5 bases at V and 1 base at J, with 9 bases between the two ends. This CDR3 has 12 residues. This CDR3 is CSAFKESYEQYF. CDR3 DNA sequence: TGCAGTGCTTTCAAGGAGTCCTACGAGCAGTACTTC.

This clonotype occurred a few times. The CDR3 DNA sequence: TGTGCCAGTAATCCGGGGGGGTACGTTGGTCAGCCCCAGCATTTT. This codes for CASNPGGYVGQPQHF. This chain uses TRBV19 with TRBJ1-5; a weak D match, TRBD1 (5 bases). CDR1 and CDR2 from the germline V gene are LNHDA and SQIVND (reference sequence). V lost 7 bases and J lost 6, with 19 bases in between. The CDR3 covers 15 residues. Using reference TRBV19 and TRBJ1-5 for the parts outside the CDR3, the full variable domain is DGGITQSPKYLFRKEGQNVTLSCEQNLNHDAMYWYRQDPGQGLRLIYYSQIVNDFQKGDIAEGYSVSREKKESFPLTVTSAQKNPTAFYLCASNPGGYVGQPQHFGDGTRLSIL.

In this sample, this clonotype turned up many times. V is TRBV3-1 and J is TRBJ2-1; D not certain. This CDR3 comprises 14 residues. Trimming removed 5 bases at V and 5 bases at J, with 13 bases between. Germline assignment: CDR1 LGHDT and CDR2 YNNKEL (reference sequence). The CDR3 nucleotides read TGTGCCAGCAGCGCGATAGTCCGAAACAATGAGCAGTTCTTC. Its translation is CASSAIVRNNEQFF.

This clonotype has a handful of counts. This chain uses TRBV6-1 with TRBJ2-2; TRBD1 is a possible D gene (6 bases). Germline lookup yields CDR1 MNHNS and CDR2 SASEGT. The germline V and J ends were trimmed by 8 bases and 7 bases, with 23 bases remaining between them. This CDR3 is built from 16 residues. The CDR3, as DNA: TGTGCCAGCCTCCGTGCCGGGCAGGGGAGTGGCGGGGAGCTGTTTTTT. Its protein is CASLRAGQGSGGELFF.

V gene TRBV4-1 combines with J gene TRBJ2-5; D gene ambiguous. This CDR3 has 15 amino acids. Trimming cost V 0 bases and J 1 base, with 9 bases left between them. Germline assignment: CDR1 MGHRA and CDR2 YSYEKL. The CDR3 region has the DNA TGCGCCAGCAGCCAAGATAGGGCCTCCCAAGAGACCCAGTACTTC. Its protein is CASSQDRASQETQYF.

This clonotype was counted at least ten times. The chain is built from TRBV28 and TRBJ2-7; 10 nucleotides agree with TRBD2. There are 14 residues in the CDR3. Germline CDR1 is MDHEN and CDR2 is SYDVKM. Trimming cost V 6 bases and J 5 bases; bases outside gene matches: 7. CDR3 protein: CASSLPGTSDEQYF. CDR3 DNA: TGTGCCAGCAGCCTCCCCGGGACTAGCGACGAGCAGTACTTC. The whole variable domain, filled in from reference TRBV28 and TRBJ2-7, reads DVKVTQSSRYLVKRTGEKVFLECVQDMDHENMFWYRQDPGLGLRLIYFSYDVKMKEKGDIPEGYSVSREKKERFSLILESASTNQTSMYLCASSLPGTSDEQYFGPGTRLTVT.

This clonotype was counted at least ten times. This chain joins TRBV27 and TRBJ1-1, with 8 bases identical to TRBD1. Germline lookup yields CDR1 MNHEY and CDR2 SMNVEV (reference sequence). J gave up 7 bases and V 5 bases, and 6 bases lay outside the gene matches. The length of the CDR3 is 13 residues. The CDR3 bases are TGTGCCAGCAGTGCCAGGGGGCAAGTTGAAGCTTTCTTT. Translation gives CASSARGQVEAFF.

This sequence joins TRBV12-3 or TRBV12-4 and TRBJ2-3; D possibly corresponds to TRBD2 (6 bases). The CDR3 totals 15 residues. The V end lost 2 bases, the J end lost 1 base, and 10 bases lay between the germline ends. The CDR3 DNA reads TGTGCCAGCAGTTTACGGTGGGGGGGCACAGATACGCAGTATTTT. This encodes CASSLRWGGTDTQYF.

The chain combines TRBV2 with TRBJ1-4, with D perhaps TRBD1 (5 bases). V gave up 6 bases and J gave up 12 bases, with 23 bases separating them. Germline values: CDR1 SNHLY, CDR2 FYNNEI. This CDR3 has 15 residues. The CDR3 DNA is TGTGCCAGCAGGGTGGGGACTCGGGAAAATGGAGAACTGTTTTTT. Residues: CASRVGTRENGELFF.

The J gene is TRBJ1-3, the V gene TRBV6-1; 8 nucleotides match TRBD1. V dropped 6 bases and J dropped 1; count of bases not matched to a gene: 5. Germline CDR1 and CDR2: MNHNS and SASEGT. There are 15 residues in the CDR3. CDR3 coding DNA: TGTGCCAGCAGGGACAGGGAACGATCTGGAAACACCATATATTTT. This encodes CASRDRERSGNTIYF.

This clonotype came up a few times. V usage is TRBV12-3 or TRBV12-4 and J usage is TRBJ2-1; 13 bases align to TRBD2. The CDR3 spans 16 residues. Trimming removed 6 bases from V and 3 bases from J; junction bases left unmatched: 5. CDR3: CASRSGTSGNYNEQFF. DNA for the CDR3: TGTGCCAGCAGGTCCGGGACTAGCGGGAACTACAATGAGCAGTTCTTC.

The chain employs TRBV30 and TRBJ2-5, with 7 bases lining up with TRBD1. The CDR3 sequence is 14 residues long. V shed 0 bases, J shed 2 bases, and the junction held 3 bases outside the gene matches. Germline loops: CDR1 GTSNPN, CDR2 SVGIG (reference sequence). The CDR3 loop reads CAWSVGTAQETQYF. The CDR3 DNA reads TGTGCCTGGAGTGTCGGGACAGCACAAGAGACCCAGTACTTC.

The DNA of the CDR3 is TGTGCCAGCAGCTTCGGGACTAGCAGGCGCAATGAGCAGTTCTTC. It translates to CASSFGTSRRNEQFF. The chain links TRBV7-3 to TRBJ2-1; 9 nucleotides line up with TRBD2. Germline V gene lookup returns CDR1 SGHTA and CDR2 FQGTGA. CDR3 size: 15 residues. The ends lost 3 bases at V and 6 bases at J; junction bases unmatched: 6.

This clonotype turned up a few times. A much larger clone differs from this one at a single base, so this may be a read error. This chain connects TRBV28 to TRBJ2-1; D is ambiguous. This CDR3 comprises 15 residues. CDR1 and CDR2 from the germline V gene are MDHEN and SYDVKM. The CDR3 DNA follows: TGTGCCAGCAGTTTAGTGTTCGGCTCCTACAATGGGCAGTTCTTC. Translated, it gives CASSLVFGSYNGQFF.

This clonotype turned up a few times. A read error may explain this, as a much larger clone is one base away. The J gene is TRBJ2-5, the V gene TRBV2; D unresolved. The CDR3 is made up of 11 amino acids. V gave up 4 bases and J gave up 3 bases, with 3 bases separating them. Germline loops: CDR1 SNHLY, CDR2 FYNNEI. Written as DNA, the CDR3 is TGTGCCAGCAGTGTGGAAGAGACCCAGTACTTC. Translating gives CASSVEETQYF. The whole variable domain, filled in from reference TRBV2 and TRBJ2-5, reads EPEVTQTPSHQVTQMGQEVILRCVPISNHLYFYWYRQILGQKVEFLVSFYNNEISEKSEIFDDQFSVERPDGSNFTLKIRSTKLEDSAMYFCASSVEETQYFGPGTRLLVL.

This clonotype came up many times. This chain connects TRBV7-9 to TRBJ2-5; D not resolved. This CDR3 is built from 10 residues. The germline CDR1 and CDR2 sequences are SEHNR and FQNEAQ (reference sequence). Trimming removed 5 bases at V and 4 bases at J, with 2 bases between. Here the CDR3 reads CASSTETQYF. CDR3 sequence (DNA): TGTGCCAGCAGCACAGAGACCCAGTACTTC. Together with reference TRBV7-9 and TRBJ2-5, the CDR3 gives the full variable domain: DTGVSQNPRHKITKRGQNVTFRCDPISEHNRLYWYRQTLGQGPEFLTYFQNEAQLEKSRLLSDRFSAERPKGSFSTLEIQRTEQGDSAMYLCASSTETQYFGPGTRLLVL.

This clonotype was seen a handful of times. The chain combines TRBV20-1 with TRBJ1-5, with 8 bases lining up with TRBD1. V trimming: 0 bases; J trimming: 7 bases; junction bases outside the gene matches: 8. CDR1 is DFQATT and CDR2 is SNEGSKA in the germline V gene (reference sequence). This CDR3 has 15 amino acids. The DNA for the CDR3 is TGCAGTGCTAGAGATTTGGACAGGGCGGAGCAGCCCCAGCATTTT. Translated, it gives CSARDLDRAEQPQHF.

This clonotype was seen at least ten times. V gene TRBV3-1 combines with J gene TRBJ2-3, with D possibly TRBD1 on 6 matching bases. The CDR3 extends over 12 amino acids. Per germline, CDR1 LGHDT and CDR2 YNNKEL (reference sequence). Trimming took off 6 bases at V and 5 bases at J, with 9 bases between the two ends. In DNA, the CDR3 is TGTGCCAGCAGTTTCAGGGGAGATACGCAGTATTTT. Amino acids: CASSFRGDTQYF.

Remarks on this clonotype: Germline is not matched at one junction end, which may reflect a read error. This sequence joins TRBV5-6 and TRBJ2-3; D may be TRBD1 (6 bases). The V gene's germline CDR1 is SGHDT and CDR2 YYEEEE. The CDR3 runs 15 residues. The CDR3 region has the DNA TGTGCCGGCAGCTTGAGGGCAGGGGCCTTAAGAACGCAGTATTTT. Its protein is CAGSLRAGALRTQYF.

The V and J genes are TRBV5-4 and TRBJ1-4, with unresolved D. From germline, CDR1 is SGHNT and CDR2 YYREEE (reference sequence). The CDR3 spans 15 residues. Trimming left V 4 bases short and J 6 bases short, with 16 bases between. CDR3 DNA sequence: TGTGCCAGCAGCCAGTCGGGCAGGAAGGATGAAAAACTGTTTTTT. Translating it yields CASSQSGRKDEKLFF. The full variable domain, completed using reference TRBV5-4 and TRBJ1-4, is ETGVTQSPTHLIKTRGQQVTLRCSSQSGHNTVSWYQQALGQGPQFIFQYYREEENGRGNFPPRFSGLQFPNYSSELNVNALELDDSALYLCASSQSGRKDEKLFFGSGTQLSVL.

V and J are TRBV18 and TRBJ2-7, with a possible D match to TRBD1 (5 bases). In germline, CDR1 is KGHSH, CDR2 LQKENI. The CDR3 runs to 14 residues. The V and J ends lost 9 bases and 2 bases respectively, with 17 bases between them. For the CDR3, the DNA is TGTGCCAGTCAGGGCGGAACAGAGGCCTACGAGCAGTACTTC. This translates into CASQGGTEAYEQYF.

This chain links TRBV6-1 with TRBJ1-5; D not resolved. Germline lookup yields CDR1 MNHNS and CDR2 SASEGT. The ends were cut back, 6 bases at V and 0 bases at J, with 12 bases in the middle. The CDR3 is 15 amino acids. The CDR3 spells CASSPVRGSNQPQHF. Written as DNA, the CDR3 is TGTGCCAGCAGCCCAGTAAGAGGTAGCAATCAGCCCCAGCATTTT.

This clonotype turned up a few times. V gene TRBV20-1 combines with J gene TRBJ2-3; D not resolved. V was trimmed by 6 bases and J by 0 bases, leaving 13 bases between them. This CDR3 has 14 amino acids. Germline lookup yields CDR1 DFQATT and CDR2 SNEGSKA (reference sequence). CDR3 nucleotides: TGCAGTGCGAGGCGGCAGACTAGCACAGATACGCAGTATTTT. It specifies CSARRQTSTDTQYF.

This clonotype was detected a few times. The chain joins TRBV2 to TRBJ1-4; TRBD1 aligns across 8 bases. The J segment lost 3 bases and the V segment lost 6 bases, leaving 3 bases of the junction unmatched. The germline V gene encodes CDR1 SNHLY and CDR2 FYNNEI. There are 14 residues in the CDR3. The DNA of the CDR3 is TGTGCCAGCAGGGACAGGGAATCTAATGAAAAACTGTTTTTT. Protein sequence: CASRDRESNEKLFF.